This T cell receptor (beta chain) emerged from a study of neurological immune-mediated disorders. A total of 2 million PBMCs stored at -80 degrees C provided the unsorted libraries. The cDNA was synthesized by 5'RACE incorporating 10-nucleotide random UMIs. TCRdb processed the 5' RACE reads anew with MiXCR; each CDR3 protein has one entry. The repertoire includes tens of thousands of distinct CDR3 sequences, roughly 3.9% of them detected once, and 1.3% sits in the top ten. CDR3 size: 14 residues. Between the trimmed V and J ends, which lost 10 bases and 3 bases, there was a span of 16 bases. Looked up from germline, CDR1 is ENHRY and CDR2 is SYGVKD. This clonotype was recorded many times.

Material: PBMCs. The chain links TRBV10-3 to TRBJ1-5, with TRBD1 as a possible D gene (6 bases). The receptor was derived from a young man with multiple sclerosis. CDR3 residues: CATTRDNNNQPQHF. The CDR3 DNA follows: TGTGCCACCACAAGGGACAACAACAATCAGCCCCAGCATTTT.